Detailed here is one T cell receptor beta chain. Its antigen remains unknown. The CDR3 covers 18 residues. J was trimmed by 3 bases and V by 0 bases; bases with no gene match: 9. The germline gives CDR1 SNHLY, CDR2 FYNNEI. The data derive from a study of shared clonotypes between healthy human individuals. About the research overall: The plates for each donor numbered three CD4 naive, three CD4 memory, two CD8 naive and one CD8 memory.

Assay: immunoSEQ multiplex PCR; the TCRdb copy retains only in-frame clones and omits some. The sample lists roughly 500,000 clones, about 96% occurring once. Study observations and caveats: Several donors held around 5% of naive CD4 clonotypes in common.

Sample: naive CD4+ T cells sorted from blood. As to subset: CD45RA+ positively selected. This receptor was obtained from a woman in her 30s in good health. V is TRBV2 and J is TRBJ2-2, with TRBD1 matching 8 bases. CDR3 region: CASSEAYPGQDDTGELFF. CDR3 DNA: TGTGCCAGCAGTGAAGCATATCCGGGACAGGACGACACCGGGGAGCTGTTTTTT. The whole variable domain, remainder taken from reference TRBV2 and TRBJ2-2, is EPEVTQTPSHQVTQMGQEVILRCVPISNHLYFYWYRQILGQKVEFLVSFYNNEISEKSEIFDDQFSVERPDGSNFTLKIRSTKLEDSAMYFCASSEAYPGQDDTGELFFGEGSRLTVL.